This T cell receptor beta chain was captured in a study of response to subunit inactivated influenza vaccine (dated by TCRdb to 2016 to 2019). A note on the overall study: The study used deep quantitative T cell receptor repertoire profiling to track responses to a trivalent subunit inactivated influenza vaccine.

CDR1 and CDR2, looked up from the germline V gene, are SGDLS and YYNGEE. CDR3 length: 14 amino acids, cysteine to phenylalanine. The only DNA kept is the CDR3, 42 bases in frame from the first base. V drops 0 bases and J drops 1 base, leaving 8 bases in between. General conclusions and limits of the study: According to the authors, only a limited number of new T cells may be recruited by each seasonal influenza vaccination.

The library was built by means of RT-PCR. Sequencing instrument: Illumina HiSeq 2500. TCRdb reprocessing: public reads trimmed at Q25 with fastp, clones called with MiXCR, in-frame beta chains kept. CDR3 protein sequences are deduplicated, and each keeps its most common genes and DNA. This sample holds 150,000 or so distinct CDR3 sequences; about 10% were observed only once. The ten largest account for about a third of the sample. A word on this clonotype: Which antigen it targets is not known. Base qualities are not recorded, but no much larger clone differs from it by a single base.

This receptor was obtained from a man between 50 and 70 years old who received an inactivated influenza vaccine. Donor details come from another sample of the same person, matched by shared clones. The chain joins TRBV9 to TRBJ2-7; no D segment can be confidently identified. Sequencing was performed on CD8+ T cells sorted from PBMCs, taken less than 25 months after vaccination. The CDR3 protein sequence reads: CASSVGYGSYEQYF. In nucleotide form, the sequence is TGTGCCAGCAGCGTAGGCTACGGGTCCTACGAGCAGTACTTC.